The rows below give T cell receptor beta chains drawn from one sample of a study of T cell repertoires in cytomegalovirus infection. In TCRdb, the reads were re-called with MiXCR into one record per CDR3 protein. The sample has 300,000 or so distinct CDR3 sequences, roughly 23% seen once. Sequencing was done on a sample of PBMCs. The receptor set was obtained from a human donor in good health (CMV status not recorded). Some clones in this sample may be carry-over from other donors' samples. Each CDR3 is given with its conserved first and last residue. The D gene is left open where the match is weak. Clone size is stated in some rows and not others, as once, few, many or a class when expanded.

J gene	clone size	V gene	D gene	CDR3 DNA	CDR3 protein
TRBJ2-5	.	TRBV11-2	TRBD2	TGTGCCAGCAGCCCAACAGGTCGAGCGGGGGCCCAAGAGACCCAGTACTTC	CASSPTGRAGAQETQYF
TRBJ2-7	once	TRBV30	TRBD1	TGTGCCCGTTCCTTGCCCGGGACAGGGACCTACGAGCAGTACTTC	CARSLPGTGTYEQYF
TRBJ1-5	few	TRBV19	.	TGTGCCAGTTCTGCTTTGGGGCCTGGTCAGCCCCAGCATTTT	CASSALGPGQPQHF
TRBJ1-4	many	TRBV11-2	.	TGTGCCAGCAGCTTAACCGGAGAGGAACTGTTTTTT	CASSLTGEELFF
TRBJ2-7	many	TRBV7-2	.	TGTGCCAGCAGCTTAGCGCAGTGGAACTACGAGCAGTACTTC	CASSLAQWNYEQYF
TRBJ2-1	.	TRBV7-9	.	TGTGCCAGCAGCTTAGAAGTCCCGGGCGTGGATGAGCAGTTCTTC	CASSLEVPGVDEQFF
TRBJ1-1	.	TRBV29-1	.	TGCAGCGGCAGGGGTCCGGGTGCTGAAGCTTTCTTT	CSGRGPGAEAFF
TRBJ2-2	.	TRBV6-1	.	TGTGCCAGCAGGGGACGGGCCAACACCGGGGAGCTGTTTTTT	CASRGRANTGELFF
TRBJ1-6	many	TRBV7-2	.	TGTGCCAGCAGCTTTGGCCGCACAGGGAGCTCCTATAATTCACCCCTCCACTTT	CASSFGRTGSSYNSPLHF
TRBJ2-5	few	TRBV5-4	.	TGTGCCAGCAGCTTGGATGGGCAGGGTCTGCGGGAGACCCAGTACTTC	CASSLDGQGLRETQYF
TRBJ1-1	.	TRBV11-3	TRBD1	TGTGCCAGCAGCAGCCGGACAGGGGCGACTTTCTTT	CASSSRTGATFF
TRBJ1-1	many	TRBV7-7	.	TGTGCTAGCAGCTTAGATACGGACACTGAAGCTTTCTTT	CASSLDTDTEAFF
TRBJ2-7	.	TRBV28	.	TGTGCCAGCAGTTTGGCTGTTGGAGGTTACGAGCAGTACTTC	CASSLAVGGYEQYF
TRBJ2-5	.	TRBV7-2	.	TGTGCCAGCAGCTCTTTAGCTGAGACCCAGTACTTC	CASSSLAETQYF
TRBJ2-1	many	TRBV7-2	.	TGTGCCAGCAGCTTAGAAGGGCGGGGTTCCTACAATGAGCAGTTCTTC	CASSLEGRGSYNEQFF
TRBJ2-5	.	TRBV5-1	.	TGCGCCAGCAGACAAGAGGGGTTTCAAGAGACCCAGTACTTC	CASRQEGFQETQYF
TRBJ2-3	.	TRBV9	.	TGTGCCAGCAGCTCCCTTCTGACAGATACGCAGTATTTT	CASSSLLTDTQYF
TRBJ1-3	.	TRBV19	.	TGTGCCAGTAGATCTCCCGGGACTGGAAACACCATATATTTT	CASRSPGTGNTIYF
TRBJ1-5	.	TRBV28	.	TGTGCCAGCAGTTCACACAATGGCAATCAGCCCCAGCATTTT	CASSSHNGNQPQHF
TRBJ1-2	.	TRBV5-1	.	TGCGCCAGCAGCTTGGGAGCAGGGAGCTATGGCTACACCTTC	CASSLGAGSYGYTF
TRBJ2-3	.	TRBV11-2	.	TGTGCCAGCAGCTTAGGTGGCCTCCGAACGCAGTATTTT	CASSLGGLRTQYF
TRBJ2-1	many	TRBV7-2	.	TGTGCCAGCAGCGCGAGGACAGCGGAAAACAATGAGCAGTTCTTC	CASSARTAENNEQFF
TRBJ1-5	.	TRBV24-1	TRBD1	TGTGCCACCGGACAGGGCAATCAGCCCCAGCATTTT	CATGQGNQPQHF
TRBJ2-5	few	TRBV20-1	.	TGCAGTGCCAAGACAGGGAGGGGGTCCCAAGAGACCCAGTACTTC	CSAKTGRGSQETQYF
TRBJ1-2	few	TRBV19	.	TGTGCCAGTCGATACCGGGACGGAGGTTTGGGCGGCTACACCTTC	CASRYRDGGLGGYTF
TRBJ1-4	many	TRBV7-2	.	TGTGCCAGCAGCTTAGACCAGGGGTCGGGGGAAAAACTGTTTTTT	CASSLDQGSGEKLFF
TRBJ1-5	many	TRBV7-9	.	TGTGCCAGCAGCCCCTTTTCGGGGGCTTCAAGGCAGCCCCAGCATTTT	CASSPFSGASRQPQHF
TRBJ2-3	many	TRBV11-2	.	TGTGCCAGCAGCTTAGAAGGTCCGCATACGCAGTATTTT	CASSLEGPHTQYF
TRBJ2-1	.	TRBV19	.	TGTGCCAGTAGTGCCGACTACCCCAATGAGCAGTTCTTC	CASSADYPNEQFF
TRBJ1-1	few	TRBV7-2	.	TGTGCCAGCAGCTTAGTTAGAATATCCGAGGAGGGCGCTTTCTTT	CASSLVRISEEGAFF
TRBJ2-5	.	TRBV20-1	TRBD2	TGCAGTGCTAGGCTTGGCGGGAGGTACGAGACCCAGTACTTC	CSARLGGRYETQYF
TRBJ2-7	.	TRBV28	.	TGTGCCAGCCGATTGCCGACGTCGGCCGGCTACGAGCAGTACTTC	CASRLPTSAGYEQYF
TRBJ2-1	few	TRBV9	TRBD1	TGTGCCAGCAGAGCTCCGGGACAGGGGTACAATGAGCAGTTCTTC	CASRAPGQGYNEQFF
TRBJ1-4	.	TRBV28	.	TGTGCCAGCAGTTCCCCATCGGGAGCTGCAACTAATGAAAAACTGTTTTTT	CASSSPSGAATNEKLFF
TRBJ2-3	.	TRBV5-5	TRBD2	TGTGCCAGCAGCTCTGGACTAGCGGGAGTCTCAGATACGCAGTATTTT	CASSSGLAGVSDTQYF
TRBJ1-1	.	TRBV28	TRBD1	TGTGCCAGCAGTTTACGGACGACAGGGAAAGCTTTCTTT	CASSLRTTGKAFF
TRBJ2-1	many	TRBV5-4	TRBD2	TGTGCCAGCAGCCAGGGAGGGCTTTCCTACAATGAGCAGTTCTTC	CASSQGGLSYNEQFF
TRBJ1-2	few	TRBV20-1	.	TGCAGTGCTAGAGAGGATCGCAGGGATGGCTACACCTTC	CSAREDRRDGYTF
TRBJ2-4	few	TRBV28	TRBD1	TGTGCCAGCAGCTGGGACTGGACAGGGAAGCTAGCCAAAAACATTCAGTACTTC	CASSWDWTGKLAKNIQYF
TRBJ2-1	.	TRBV7-2	.	TGTGCCAGCTGCTTAACAGGCCCCGTCTACAATGAGCAGTTCTTC	CASCLTGPVYNEQFF
TRBJ1-5	.	TRBV4-1	.	TGCACCAGCAGCCAAGATGCGGCAGTCCTTCGGCCCCAGCATTTT	CTSSQDAAVLRPQHF
TRBJ2-6	.	TRBV9	.	TGTGCCAGCAGCGCCAGCTCTGGGGCCAACGTCCTGACTTTC	CASSASSGANVLTF
TRBJ1-6	many	TRBV7-2	TRBD1	TGTGCCAGCAGCTTAACAGGACAGGGGGCTTCACCCCTCCACTTT	CASSLTGQGASPLHF
TRBJ2-2	few	TRBV20-1	TRBD1	TGCAGTGCTAGAAGACAGGGGCCGAACACCGGGGAGCTGTTTTTT	CSARRQGPNTGELFF
TRBJ2-6	.	TRBV4-1	.	TGCGCCAGCAGCCAAGGGCCTAACGTCCTGACTTTC	CASSQGPNVLTF
TRBJ2-7	few	TRBV11-2	.	TGTGCCAGCAGCCAAGCTACGAGCTCCTACGAGCAGTACTTC	CASSQATSSYEQYF
TRBJ2-7	.	TRBV28	TRBD2	TGTGCCAGCAGTGGGGGCGGGAGGGCCGGTGAGCAGTACTTC	CASSGGGRAGEQYF
TRBJ1-2	.	TRBV28	TRBD1	TGTGCCAGCAGTTTCCAGGGGGACTATGGCTACACCTTC	CASSFQGDYGYTF
TRBJ2-2	.	TRBV18	.	TGTGCCAGCTCACCAATAGGCACTACCGGGGAGCTGTTTTTT	CASSPIGTTGELFF
TRBJ1-2	.	TRBV2	.	TGTGCCAGCAGTGAAGCAGGAGCGGGGACGGGGTATGGCTACACCTTC	CASSEAGAGTGYGYTF
TRBJ2-7	many	TRBV6-6	.	TGTGCCAGCAGTTACGCTACTCAGGGGAACTACGAGCAGTACTTC	CASSYATQGNYEQYF